These 10 T cell receptor beta chains originate from one sample sequenced in a study of blood T cell repertoires in COVID-19. Generated by immunoSEQ multiplex PCR, the TCRdb table keeps only in-frame clones and is missing some. Of some 170,000 clones in the sample, almost 80% were seen once. Sequencing was done on a sample of PBMCs or T cells enriched from blood (not recorded which). Every receptor here comes from a woman between 50 and 59 years old who had recovered from COVID-19.

In its sample, this clone was seen once. J is TRBJ2-3 and V is TRBV2; 7 bases fit TRBD1. The CDR3 covers 15 residues. Unmatched junction bases numbered 4, after V lost 2 bases and J lost 2 bases. Germline V CDR1 and CDR2: SNHLY, FYNNEI. CDR3 sequence reads: CASSERQGATDTQYF. For the CDR3, the DNA is TGTGCCAGCAGTGAAAGACAGGGAGCCACAGATACGCAGTATTTT.

The J gene is TRBJ1-4, the V gene TRBV27, with TRBD1 matching 7 bases. J lost 11 bases, V lost 5 bases, and 11 bases had no gene match. This CDR3 has 14 amino acids. Germline CDR1 reads MNHEY; CDR2 reads SMNVEV (reference sequence). CDR3 sequence: CASSPRDSSSKLFF. The DNA of the CDR3 is TGTGCCAGCAGTCCCCGGGACAGTAGTTCGAAACTGTTTTTT.

V gene TRBV28 combines with J gene TRBJ1-4, with TRBD1 as a possible D gene (5 bases). The CDR3 runs to 14 residues. Germline V gives CDR1 MDHEN, CDR2 SYDVKM. Trimming removed 6 bases from V and 6 bases from J, with 14 bases in between. CDR3 amino acids: CASRARVGDEKLFF. CDR3 DNA: TGTGCCAGCAGGGCCAGGGTTGGGGATGAAAAACTGTTTTTT.

V is TRBV10-3 and J is TRBJ1-4; TRBD1 matches 9 bases. Germline-derived CDR1 and CDR2 are ENHRY and SYGVKD. With 10 bases clipped from V and 8 bases from J, the junction kept 20 bases outside the gene matches. The CDR3 consists of 17 residues. Here the CDR3 reads CATATTGGDSGGEKLFF. CDR3 DNA: TGTGCCACCGCCACTACAGGGGGCGATTCGGGTGGAGAAAAACTGTTTTTT.

This chain links TRBV30 with TRBJ2-7; 9 bases line up with TRBD1. CDR1 is GTSNPN and CDR2 is SVGIG in the germline V gene (reference sequence). The CDR3 is 14 residues long. V lost 6 bases, J lost 5 bases, and 11 bases stayed unmatched. The CDR3 reads CACYHRDRVNEQYF. CDR3 in DNA: TGTGCCTGCTACCACCGGGACAGGGTTAACGAGCAGTACTTC.

The chain recombines TRBV7-3 with TRBJ2-3; D call uncertain. The germline CDR1 and CDR2 sequences are SGHTA and FQGTGA. V lost 0 bases to trimming and J lost 3 bases, with 10 bases between them. The length of the CDR3 is 15 residues. The CDR3 loop is CASSLTPGLTDTQYF. DNA for the CDR3: TGTGCCAGCAGCTTAACTCCTGGCCTTACAGATACGCAGTATTTT.

In this sample, this clone turned up once. J is TRBJ1-6 and V is TRBV28, with a weak D call TRBD1 (6 bases). Germline values: CDR1 MDHEN, CDR2 SYDVKM. This CDR3 has 14 amino acids. The V gene lost 5 bases and the J gene lost 10 bases, with 15 bases spanning the gap. The DNA of the CDR3 is TGTGCCAGCAGTCTGGACAGTCGGCGGTCACCCCTCCACTTT. Translated: CASSLDSRRSPLHF.

The chain has TRBV27 and TRBJ1-1; 7 nucleotides match TRBD1. V was pared by 3 bases and J by 3 bases, with 4 bases of the junction left unmatched. Germline V gene data show CDR1 as MNHEY and CDR2 as SMNVEV (reference sequence). This CDR3 contains 14 residues. CDR3 in amino acids: CASSFLTGDTEAFF. CDR3 sequence (DNA): TGTGCCAGCAGTTTCCTTACAGGGGACACTGAAGCTTTCTTT.

V and J are TRBV7-2 and TRBJ1-2; 9 positions agree with TRBD1. Germline lookup yields CDR1 SGHTA and CDR2 FQGNSA. The CDR3 length is 15 residues. After removal of 1 base from V and 8 bases from J, the junction contained 8 bases not matched to a gene. CDR3 in DNA: TGTGCCAGCAGCTTAGGCTGGGACAGGGAGTCGGGCTACACCTTC. Its protein product is CASSLGWDRESGYTF.

This clone was seen a few times. This rearrangement joins TRBV28 to TRBJ1-2; 7 bases map to TRBD1. Per germline, CDR1 MDHEN and CDR2 SYDVKM. CDR3 length: 14 amino acids. The V segment lost 7 bases and the J segment 4 bases; nucleotides outside the gene matches: 9. The CDR3 coding sequence is TGTGCCAGCACCCCGGGACAGCGAACCTATGGCTACACCTTC. Protein sequence: CASTPGQRTYGYTF.